The present TCR beta chain was sequenced within a study of blood T cell repertoires in COVID-19 (dated by TCRdb to about 2020). With regard to the full study: Collaborator samples came from the United States, Italy and Spain and covered acute and convalescent phases of COVID-19. The prospective study material was composed of cDNA or gDNA derived from T cells, B-cell-depleted T cells, or PBMCs. Subjects who had been exposed to COVID-19, were actively infected with it, or had recovered from it provided the deeply sampled blood TCRbeta repertoires that made up the dataset. The repertoires were released in a freely available public database intended as a resource for research on the immune response to SARS-CoV-2. The samples were drawn from two sources: the first 160 participants of the ongoing ImmuneRACE study, and 1,200 or so subjects contributed by 6 global collaborators. Nearly every sample came with metadata listing a de-identified subject ID, COVID-19 status, age in years and sex. HLA class I and class II types, where available, came from metadata supplied by the sample provider rather than from assay-based typing.

Whole blood was collected in K2EDTA tubes by collaborating institutions according to the institutions' own protocols. For TCRbeta analysis, collaborators shipped samples as frozen whole blood, isolated PBMCs, or DNA extracted from either of those sample types. TCRbeta CDR3 regions were amplified from genomic DNA using the immunoSEQ Assay, a bias-controlled multiplex PCR. As for how the authors treated the data: Nucleated cell counts per sample were estimated from amplification of reference gene primers within the assay. Sequence reads were collapsed and filtered to measure the absolute abundance of every unique TCRbeta CDR3 rearrangement. For each sample, productive Simpson clonality was calculated by taking the square root of Simpson's diversity index across productive rearrangements. TCRdb limited this immuneACCESS table to in-frame rearrangements with V and J called. A share of clones is missing; checked studies link under half to unresolved V genes, and the rest is unexplained. The DNA gave D and trimming, while V, J and clone size come from that table. The table for this sample lists roughly 32,000 clones; less than 95% of them were counted only once. Around 1% of the sample is in the top ten clones.

Spanning cysteine to phenylalanine, the CDR3 consists of 14 amino acids. The kept DNA is CDR3 alone, 42 bases in frame from the first base. The V end gives up 2 bases and the J end 6 bases, leaving 6 bases in the junction not matched to a gene. CDR1 and CDR2, looked up from the germline V gene (reference sequence), are LNHDA and SQIVND. As for this clone: No cognate antigen has been identified for it. No base-level quality is on record; no much larger clone is a single base apart.

Paper-wide results and their limitations: The amount of clinical and demographic metadata varied by source and participant and was provided uncurated.

The chain couples TRBV19 to TRBJ2-7; TRBD1 aligns with 8 central bases. The source of this sequence is a man between 65 and 85 years old with active or convalescent COVID-19. Sequenced material: peripheral blood. CDR3 protein: CASSIMDRVSEQYF. DNA sequence: TGTGCCAGTAGTATAATGGACAGGGTGAGCGAGCAGTACTTC.